The subject of this entry is one TCR beta chain. This specimen belongs to a study of T-cell reconstitution after alpha-beta-depleted transplantation in children. The V end lost 4 bases, the J end lost 4 bases, and 7 bases lay between the germline ends. The CDR3 sequence is 12 residues long. During its preparation, the TCRbeta library received unique molecular identifiers. TCRdb re-called the PCR reads through MiXCR, storing one row per CDR3 protein. The data hold about 580,000 distinct CDR3 sequences, with more than 20% observed a single time. The receptor was derived from a boy less than two years old who had a stem cell transplant for acute myeloid leukemia, so the T cells may come from the graft donor. The starting material was PBMCs, mostly from graft donor cells, obtained 360 days after TCRalphabeta/CD19-depleted stem cell transplant. The chain has TRBV12-3 or TRBV12-4 and TRBJ2-5; no clear D gene. The CDR3 is CASSSETETQYF. DNA for the CDR3: TGTGCCAGCAGTTCGGAGACAGAGACCCAGTACTTC.